This TCR beta chain was obtained from a study of OX40 agonist ivuxolimab in advanced cancers. Study information: Every 2 weeks, patients got intravenous ivuxolimab at one of six dose levels (0.01-10 mg/kg). Each dose-escalation patient presented with hepatocellular carcinoma, melanoma, renal cell or head and neck cancer.

This clone is a singleton in its sample. Its antigen is currently unknown. This CDR3 contains 17 residues. Germline CDR1 and CDR2: LGHNA and YSLEER. V lost 0 bases and J lost 10, with 19 bases in between. Whole-study findings and limits: CD8+ T cells showed, on average, more clonal expansion than CD4+ cells. Among expanded peripheral T cells, antigen specificity went undetermined.

TCRdb keeps only in-frame clones here, not all; method: immunoSEQ multiplex PCR. This table has some 42,000 clones, more than 70% appearing once. The chain links TRBV4-3 to TRBJ1-6, with no clear D. This specimen was CD4+ or CD8+ T cells sorted from blood, taken in a trial of the OX40 agonist ivuxolimab. This clonotype was obtained from an adult with an advanced solid tumor such as melanoma, head and neck, liver or kidney cancer. This CDR3 reads CASSQEPPAGLTSPLHF. The CDR3 DNA follows: TGCGCCAGCAGCCAAGAACCCCCAGCCGGTCTGACCTCACCCCTCCACTTT.